What follows is one T cell receptor beta chain and its context. There are many counts of this clonotype. Its recognized antigen is unknown. Base qualities are not recorded, but no much larger clone differs from it by a single base. Ophthalmopathy patients were characterized by moderately to severely active disease, a Clinical Activity Score of at least 3, a NOSPECS grade of at least 4, and a disease duration under 3 months. Patients with other autoimmune diseases, uncontrolled infections, pregnancy or lactation were excluded from the study. Clinical symptoms, serum thyroxine, TRAb, thyroid ultrasound and orbital computed tomography formed the basis of the diagnosis. PBMCs were isolated from about 9.2 ml of fresh peripheral blood by Ficoll-Paque density gradient centrifugation. Trizol reagent was used to extract the total RNA, and its quality was then checked on an Agilent 2100 Bioanalyzer. This sample was included in a study of Graves' ophthalmopathy and Graves' hyperthyroidism (dated by TCRdb to 2016 to 2019). About the full investigation: Peripheral blood was collected at initial diagnosis, before any treatment. In more than five hyperthyroidism patients, the T-cell repertoires found in thyroid tissue were compared with those found in blood. The study used TCR beta repertoire signatures to distinguish Graves' ophthalmopathy from Graves' hyperthyroidism and to predict progression to ophthalmopathy. An independent validation cohort was composed of about 20 hyperthyroidism patients and 17 patients who later progressed from hyperthyroidism to ophthalmopathy. In total, approximately 140 blood samples were TCR-sequenced: roughly 45 ophthalmopathy, some 75 hyperthyroidism and approximately 17 hyperthyroidism-to-ophthalmopathy patients. Following sampling, methimazole starting at 30 mg daily was administered to hyperthyroidism patients, and high-dose intravenous methylprednisolone was administered to ophthalmopathy patients. A discovery set of 95 to 100 patients (43 ophthalmopathy, approximately 58 stable hyperthyroidism) was enrolled to explore V-J signatures distinguishing ophthalmopathy from hyperthyroidism.

Here is what the overall study found, with its caveats: Ophthalmopathy was separated from stable hyperthyroidism by the 13-signature model with more than 85% sensitivity and less than 82% specificity in cross-validation and with 80%/75% in the test set. In validation, the model predicted ophthalmopathy progression with about 71% sensitivity and approximately 75% specificity; roughly eleven predicted patients were CT-confirmed with GO in a median of approximately six months. Sample size was not predetermined statistically, and investigators were not blinded to group allocation. Most expanded thyroid clonotypes with frequency above 0.001 were also detected in blood, suggesting blood repertoires may reflect the thyroid immune response.

For repertoire sequencing, the TCR beta CDR3 regions were amplified from RNA transcripts. A first-round RT-PCR used HTBI primers with the Qiagen OneStep RT-PCR kit, followed by a second-round multiplex PCR, size selection and purification. Libraries were sequenced paired-end with 100 bp reads on an Illumina HiSeq2000. The study's own analysis went as follows. SOAPnuke was used to process the reads, removing any read that contained adapters or uncalled bases, had a mean Phred below 15, or lacked an exact match to the constant primer or identifier. COPE v1.2.5 was used to merge high-quality paired reads. Clonotypes were defined as unique nucleotide sequences and were aligned to IMGT TRB V, D and J references using MiTCR v1.1. The analysis was limited to V-J combinations with a frequency above 0.0001, which together covered approximately 99% of repertoires. For each V-J combination, a TCR clonal expansion and chaos score was defined as F50 clonal expansion divided by the chaos observed in the TCRdist matrix. Welch's t-statistics and random forest were used to narrow the features down to approximately twelve V-J combinations, which were then fed into a naive Bayes classifier. The Morisita-Horn index was used to measure how similar the thyroid and blood repertoires were. TCRdb passed the public sequencing reads through fastp at Q25 and MiXCR, retaining productive beta sequences. Every distinct CDR3 protein forms one entry, paired with its most common genes and DNA. Here the V and J calls rest on TCRdb's processing, not on the authors' analysis. Here the sample has under 350,000 distinct CDR3 sequences; roughly a sixth occur a single time. Around an eighth of the sample rests with the top ten.

The germline V gene encodes CDR1 MNHEY and CDR2 SVGEGT. From the cysteine up to the phenylalanine, the CDR3 has a length of 13 residues. Only the CDR3 DNA stays, 39 bases, in frame from base 1. A distance of 16 bases separates the germline ends of V and J, which lose 6 bases and 7 bases respectively. Sequenced input: peripheral blood. The sequence was collected from an adult man with Graves' ophthalmopathy. Here the chain combines TRBV6-2 or TRBV6-3 and TRBJ2-7; the D gene cannot be resolved beyond TRBD1 or TRBD2, each matching 5 bases. The DNA sequence is as follows: TGTGCCAGCAGGGGGACCGCCACGGGAGAGCAGTACTTC. Translated, this gives CASRGTATGEQYF.